This is a list of T cell receptor beta chains from one sample in a study of T cell responses to AZD1222 COVID-19 vaccine. Profiling relied on immunoSEQ multiplex PCR, and the TCRdb table lists in-frame clones only, not all of them. The repertoire holds about 140,000 clones, with 91% as singletons. The source was peripheral blood, collected 28 days after the second dose of the MenACWY control vaccine. The receptors come from an adult who received the MenACWY meningococcal vaccine as a control. Each CDR3 is given without its conserved first and last residue. A D gene is named only where the DNA matches it firmly. Clone size is stated in some rows and not others, as once, few, many or a class when expanded.

TRBV18 TRBD2 NA ASSPSGAGGPYEQY
TRBV9 NA NA ASSVNTGVPSPLH
TRBV19 TRBD1 NA ASRGGGRGPETQY
TRBV4-3 NA NA ASSPRLRDEQF
TRBV21-1 NA NA ASRYLSDVEQY
TRBV6-1 NA NA ASSEAEPRGRGYT
TRBV24-1 NA NA ATSDSTGGSKLF
TRBV6-1 NA NA ASSDLAANQPQH
TRBV5-1 NA NA ASSRSGEQF
TRBV28 TRBD1 NA ASSYRGAGEQY
TRBV2 NA NA ASSLQGEDTEAF
TRBV7-2 TRBD2 NA ASSLASSGGANEQF
TRBV18 NA NA ASSPPGSSYEQY
TRBV9 TRBD1 NA ASSVGSRQGSGEQY
TRBV6-2/TRBV6-3 TRBD2 NA ASSYEFRAGLAGSYEQY
TRBV19 NA NA ATKQDISNQPQH
TRBV13 NA NA ASSLSPRSSSYEQY
TRBV6-5 TRBD1 NA ATRDSYTDTQY
TRBV6-1 NA NA ASSEDTDSYEQY
TRBV5-3 TRBD2 few ARPSGGAKNEQF
TRBV2 NA NA ASSESAPVETQY
TRBV7-2 TRBD1 NA ASSLGQGGQTQY
TRBV29-1 NA NA SVLFGGQSNEQF
TRBV6-5 NA NA ASRTRGYNEQF
TRBV18 NA NA ASSSLDMSGELF
TRBV30 NA few AWSVLQETQY
TRBV28 NA NA ASSGRRYEQY
TRBV7-8 TRBD2 NA ASSPLGLAGAQLRTYTEETQY
TRBV3-1/TRBV3-2 NA NA ASSQGPGTLNRGELF
TRBV9 TRBD2 NA ASSVLSGSFYEQY
TRBV6-5 NA NA ASSYTGSSYEQY
TRBV2 NA NA ASGMGEWDTEAF
TRBV7-3 NA NA ASSSGPPMSGDTQY
TRBV19 NA NA ASSISALNEQF
TRBV2 NA few ASDRPGDSPLH
TRBV28 TRBD1 NA ASRPIPGQPIGGYT
TRBV5-4 NA NA ASSLEQGPEAF
TRBV5-4 TRBD2 NA ASSLGGAGGSYEQY
TRBV3-1/TRBV3-2 NA NA ASSQSEMNTEAF
TRBV7-2 NA NA ASSLAGAANEQF
TRBV4-3 NA NA ASSQDMGGAANTGELF
TRBV6-6 NA few ASSYSSPQDTQY
TRBV30 NA NA AWSGVGTEAF
TRBV19 TRBD1 NA ASSALPGTGVGANVLT
TRBV7-8 TRBD1 NA ASSLGDRVSGNTIY
TRBV2 NA NA ASMRGQQSSSYEQY
TRBV19 TRBD1 NA ASSADLDRVNGYT
TRBV9 TRBD1 NA ASSPGTGLGTDTQY
TRBV9 TRBD2 few ASTEGLAGYNEQF
TRBV4-3 TRBD2 NA ASSKIAGDPTGELF
TRBV6-5 TRBD1 NA ASRLTGAAEKLF
TRBV28 NA NA ASSSGLRSF
TRBV9 NA NA ASSVGATGSGETQY